A selection of T cell receptor beta chains follows, all from one sample in a study of circulating and synovial CD4+ cells in juvenile arthritis. TCRdb keeps only in-frame clones here, not all; method: immunoSEQ multiplex PCR. The sample consists of some 35,000 clones, about 95% of them appearing once. Specimen: CD4+ T cells from blood. All receptors derive from a human donor with juvenile idiopathic arthritis. The CDR3 runs from the conserved cysteine through the conserved F or W. D genes are given only for firm matches. Clone size appears in some rows only: once, few, many, or a class for an expanded clone.

13,NA,TRBV5-4,TRBJ2-3,NA,CASSRATTDTQYF,TGTGCCAGCAGTCGCGCTACCACAGATACGCAGTATTTT
13,NA,TRBV30,TRBJ1-5,NA,CAWRGQINQPQHF,TGTGCCTGGCGAGGACAGATTAATCAGCCCCAGCATTTT
12,NA,TRBV29-1,TRBJ1-1,TRBD1,CSAGQGLSEAFF,TGCAGCGCAGGACAGGGGCTGTCTGAAGCTTTCTTT
17,NA,TRBV4-2,TRBJ2-3,TRBD2,CASSQLTSGEGTDTQYF,TGTGCCAGCAGCCAACTAACTAGCGGGGAGGGCACAGATACGCAGTATTTT
13,NA,TRBV13,TRBJ2-1,NA,CASSLGLNNEQFF,TGTGCCAGCAGCTTAGGCCTTAACAATGAGCAGTTCTTC
13,NA,TRBV6-6,TRBJ2-7,NA,CASKGGKSYEQYF,TGTGCCAGCAAGGGGGGGAAGTCCTACGAGCAGTACTTC
14,NA,TRBV7-3,TRBJ1-1,NA,CASSLQRQDREAFF,TGTGCCAGCAGCTTACAACGACAGGACCGTGAAGCTTTCTTT
15,NA,TRBV2,TRBJ1-1,NA,CASTPTRGIGTEAFF,TGTGCCAGCACCCCCACCCGGGGTATCGGCACTGAAGCTTTCTTT
13,NA,TRBV2,TRBJ2-7,NA,CASRVDTSYEQYF,TGTGCCAGCAGAGTGGACACCTCCTACGAGCAGTACTTC
14,few,TRBV4-1,TRBJ1-3,NA,CASSQGGGRNTIYF,TGCGCCAGCAGCCAAGGTGGCGGTAGAAACACCATATATTTT
18,NA,TRBV21-1,TRBJ2-7,NA,CASSKDSSMRQGLYEQYF,TGTGCCAGCAGCAAAGATAGTTCTATGAGACAGGGTTTGTACGAGCAGTACTTC
11,NA,TRBV4-1,TRBJ1-4,NA,CASSQGGKLFF,TGCGCCAGCAGCCAAGGCGGAAAACTGTTTTTT
17,NA,TRBV30,TRBJ1-5,TRBD1,CAWSVRGPGTGTRPQHF,TGTGCCTGGAGTGTAAGGGGTCCCGGGACAGGGACGAGGCCCCAGCATTTT
17,NA,TRBV19,TRBJ1-3,NA,CASSIPAFRASGNTIYF,TGTGCCAGTAGTATCCCGGCCTTCAGGGCGTCTGGAAACACCATATATTTT
13,NA,TRBV18,TRBJ1-5,NA,CASSQELNQPQHF,TGTGCCAGCTCACAAGAACTCAATCAGCCCCAGCATTTT
12,NA,TRBV30,TRBJ1-2,TRBD1,CAWRLTGNGYTF,TGTGCCTGGAGACTGACAGGGAATGGCTACACCTTC
13,NA,TRBV6-5,TRBJ1-1,NA,CASSRGGDTEAFF,TGTGCCAGCAGTCGGGGGGGAGACACTGAAGCTTTCTTT
12,NA,TRBV2,TRBJ1-2,NA,CASSETDYGYTF,TGTGCCAGCAGCGAGACAGACTATGGCTACACCTTC
16,NA,TRBV14,TRBJ2-5,TRBD2,CASSQDGGVLQETQYF,TGTGCCAGCAGCCAAGACGGGGGGGTGCTCCAAGAGACCCAGTACTTC
15,NA,TRBV21-1,TRBJ1-1,NA,CASSKSRGFRPEAFF,TGTGCCAGCAGCAAATCTAGGGGTTTTCGTCCTGAAGCTTTCTTT
16,NA,TRBV7-2,TRBJ1-4,NA,CASSLTGRGDKEKLFF,TGTGCCAGCAGCCTTACAGGGCGGGGGGATAAGGAAAAACTGTTTTTT
19,NA,TRBV4-2,TRBJ1-6,NA,CASSQDTSMRQSYNSPLHF,TGTGCCAGCAGCCAAGATACCTCTATGCGGCAGAGCTATAATTCCCCCCTCCACTTT
15,NA,TRBV6-6,TRBJ2-5,TRBD1,CASSRDRVVGETQYF,TGTGCCAGCAGTCGGGACAGGGTTGTGGGAGAGACCCAGTACTTC
13,NA,TRBV7-9,TRBJ1-2,TRBD1,CASSILQGEGYTF,TGTGCCAGCAGCATTCTCCAGGGGGAAGGCTACACCTTC
12,NA,TRBV30,TRBJ1-2,NA,CAWSGHRDGYTF,TGTGCCTGGAGTGGACACAGGGATGGCTACACCTTC
12,once,TRBV28,TRBJ1-2,NA,CASSLVSYGYTF,TGTGCCAGCAGTTTAGTATCCTATGGCTACACCTTC
15,NA,TRBV5-1,TRBJ2-1,NA,CASSLDNGSRNEQFF,TGCGCCAGCAGCTTGGATAACGGATCTAGAAATGAGCAGTTCTTC
14,NA,TRBV2,TRBJ1-1,TRBD1,CASSTRQGNTEAFF,TGTGCCAGCAGTACCAGACAGGGGAACACTGAAGCTTTCTTT
16,NA,TRBV5-1,TRBJ1-2,NA,CASSLGDGTKPYGYTF,TGCGCCAGCAGCTTGGGGGACGGGACTAAGCCCTATGGCTACACCTTC
13,NA,TRBV29-1,TRBJ1-2,NA,CSARDAGSKGYTF,TGCAGCGCCCGAGATGCCGGTTCAAAGGGCTACACCTTC
13,NA,TRBV6-1,TRBJ1-1,NA,CASCTGGNTEAFF,TGTGCCAGTTGCACGGGGGGGAACACTGAAGCTTTCTTT
11,NA,TRBV30,TRBJ1-2,NA,CASSAGTGYTF,TGTGCCTCGTCGGCGGGCACCGGCTACACCTTC
15,once,TRBV5-1,TRBJ1-1,TRBD1,CASSLNRGFGTEAFF,TGCGCCAGCAGCTTGAACAGGGGGTTTGGAACTGAAGCTTTCTTT
13,NA,TRBV30,TRBJ1-2,NA,CAWSVGVADGYTF,TGTGCCTGGAGTGTAGGGGTAGCGGATGGCTACACCTTC
15,once,TRBV4-2,TRBJ1-1,NA,CASSQAPFGGTEAFF,TGTGCCAGCAGCCAAGCCCCCTTCGGAGGGACTGAAGCTTTCTTT
16,NA,TRBV4-2,TRBJ2-3,TRBD1,CASSQEGGTATDTQYF,TGTGCCAGCAGCCAAGAAGGGGGCACGGCCACAGATACGCAGTATTTT
16,once,TRBV4-1,TRBJ1-3,NA,CASSRDLQGSGNTIYF,TGCGCCAGCAGCAGAGACCTACAGGGCTCTGGAAACACCATATATTTT
14,NA,TRBV14,TRBJ2-5,NA,CASSQVHLQETQYF,TGTGCCAGCAGCCAGGTACATTTACAAGAGACCCAGTACTTC
14,NA,TRBV19,TRBJ2-3,TRBD1,CASRLTGMTDTQYF,TGTGCCAGTAGGCTGACAGGGATGACAGATACGCAGTATTTT
16,NA,TRBV5-6,TRBJ2-1,TRBD2,CASSWDGLRGVNEQFF,TGTGCCAGCAGCTGGGATGGGCTGCGGGGGGTTAATGAGCAGTTCTTC
15,NA,TRBV19,TRBJ1-5,NA,CASRSQGSPNQPQHF,TGTGCCAGTAGGAGTCAGGGATCCCCCAATCAGCCCCAGCATTTT